What follows is one T cell receptor (beta chain) and its context. RNA in amounts of about 0.5 to 1 ug was reverse transcribed with random hexamers. TCR beta CDR3 was amplified by immunoSEQ multiplex PCR. This amplification extended across 54 Vbeta and 13 Jbeta segments. TCRdb independently ran MiXCR on the immunoSEQ multiplex PCR reads; one entry per CDR3 protein. The sample has roughly 200,000 distinct CDR3 sequences; 95% are singletons. From germline, CDR1 is SEHNR and CDR2 FQNEAQ (reference sequence). The CDR3 sequence is 12 residues long. V lost 5 bases, J lost 8 bases, and 10 bases lay in between. This specimen belongs to a study of CD8 T cells in Susac syndrome.

This receptor was obtained from a human donor with multiple sclerosis. Sequenced material: CD4+ T cells from PBMCs. The chain is built from TRBV7-9 and TRBJ1-5; no reliable D call. The CDR3 reads CASSLLYEPQHF. The CDR3 DNA reads TGTGCCAGCAGCCTTCTTTATGAGCCCCAGCATTTT.